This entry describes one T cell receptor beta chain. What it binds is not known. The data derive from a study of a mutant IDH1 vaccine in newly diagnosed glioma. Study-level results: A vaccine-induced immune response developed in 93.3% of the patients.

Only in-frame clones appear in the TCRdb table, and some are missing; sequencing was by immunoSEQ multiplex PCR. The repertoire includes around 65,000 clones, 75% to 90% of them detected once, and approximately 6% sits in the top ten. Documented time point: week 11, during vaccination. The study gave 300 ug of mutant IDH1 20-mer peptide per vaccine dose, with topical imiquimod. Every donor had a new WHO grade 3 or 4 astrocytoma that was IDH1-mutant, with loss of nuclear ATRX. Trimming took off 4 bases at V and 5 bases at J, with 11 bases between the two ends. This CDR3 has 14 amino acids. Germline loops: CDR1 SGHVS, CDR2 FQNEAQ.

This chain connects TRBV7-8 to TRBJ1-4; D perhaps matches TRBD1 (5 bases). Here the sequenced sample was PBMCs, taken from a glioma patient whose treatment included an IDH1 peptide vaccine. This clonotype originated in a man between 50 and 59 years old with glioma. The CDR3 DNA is TGTGCCAGCAGCTCACAGGATTTGAATGAAAAACTGTTTTTT. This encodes CASSSQDLNEKLFF. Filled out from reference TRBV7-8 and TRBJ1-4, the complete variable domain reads GAGVSQSPRYKVAKRGQDVALRCDPISGHVSLFWYQQALGQGPEFLTYFQNEAQLDKSGLPSDRFFAERPEGSVSTLKIQRTQQEDSAVYLCASSSQDLNEKLFFGSGTQLSVL.